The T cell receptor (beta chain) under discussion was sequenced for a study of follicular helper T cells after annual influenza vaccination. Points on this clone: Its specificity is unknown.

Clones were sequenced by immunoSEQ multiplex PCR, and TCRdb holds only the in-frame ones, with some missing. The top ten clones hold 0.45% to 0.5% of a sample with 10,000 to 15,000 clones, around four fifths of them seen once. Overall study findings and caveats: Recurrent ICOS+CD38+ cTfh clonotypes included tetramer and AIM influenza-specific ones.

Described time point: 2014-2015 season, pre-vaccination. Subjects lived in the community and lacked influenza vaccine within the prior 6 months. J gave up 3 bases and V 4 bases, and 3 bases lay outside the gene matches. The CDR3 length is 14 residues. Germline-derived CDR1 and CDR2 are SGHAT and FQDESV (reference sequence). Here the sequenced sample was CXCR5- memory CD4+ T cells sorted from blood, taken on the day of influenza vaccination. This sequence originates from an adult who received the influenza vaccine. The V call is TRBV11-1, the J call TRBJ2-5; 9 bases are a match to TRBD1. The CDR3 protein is CASSSWTGEETQYF. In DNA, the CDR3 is TGTGCCAGCAGCTCATGGACAGGGGAAGAGACCCAGTACTTC.